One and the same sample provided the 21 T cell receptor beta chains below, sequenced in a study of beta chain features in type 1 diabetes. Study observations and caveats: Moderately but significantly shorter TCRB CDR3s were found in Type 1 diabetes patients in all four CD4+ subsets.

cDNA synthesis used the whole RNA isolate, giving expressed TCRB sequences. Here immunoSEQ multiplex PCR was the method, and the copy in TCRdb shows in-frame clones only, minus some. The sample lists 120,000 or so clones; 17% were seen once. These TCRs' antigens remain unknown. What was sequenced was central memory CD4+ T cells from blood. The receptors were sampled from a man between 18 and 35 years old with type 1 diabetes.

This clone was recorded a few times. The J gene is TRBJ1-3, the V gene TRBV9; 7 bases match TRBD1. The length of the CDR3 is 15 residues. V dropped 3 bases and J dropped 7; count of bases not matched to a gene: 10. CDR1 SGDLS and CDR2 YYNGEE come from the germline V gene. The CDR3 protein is CASSDGRGLGNTIYF. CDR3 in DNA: TGTGCCAGCAGCGACGGAAGGGGGCTTGGGAACACCATATATTTT.

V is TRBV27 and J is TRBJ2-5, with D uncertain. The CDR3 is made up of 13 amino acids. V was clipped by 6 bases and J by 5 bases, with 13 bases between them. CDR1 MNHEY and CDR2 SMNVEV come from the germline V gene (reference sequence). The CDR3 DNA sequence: TGTGCCAGCAGCCTCCTCGACGGGGAGACCCAGTACTTC. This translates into CASSLLDGETQYF.

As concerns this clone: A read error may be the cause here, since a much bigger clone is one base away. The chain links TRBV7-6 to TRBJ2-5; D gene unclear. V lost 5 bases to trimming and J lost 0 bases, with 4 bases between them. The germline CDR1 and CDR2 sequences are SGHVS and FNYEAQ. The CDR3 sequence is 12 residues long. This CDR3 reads CASSQNQETQYF. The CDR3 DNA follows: TGTGCCAGCAGCCAAAACCAAGAGACCCAGTACTTC.

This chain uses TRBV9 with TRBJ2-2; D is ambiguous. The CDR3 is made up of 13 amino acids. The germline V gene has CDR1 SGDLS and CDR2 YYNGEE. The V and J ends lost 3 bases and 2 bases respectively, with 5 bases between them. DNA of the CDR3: TGTGCCAGCAGCGCTCTCAACACCGGGGAGCTGTTTTTT. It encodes CASSALNTGELFF.

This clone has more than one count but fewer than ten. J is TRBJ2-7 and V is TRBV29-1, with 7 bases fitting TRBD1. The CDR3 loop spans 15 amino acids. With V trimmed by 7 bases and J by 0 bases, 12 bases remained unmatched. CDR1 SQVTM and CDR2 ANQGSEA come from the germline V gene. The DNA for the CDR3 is TGCAGCGGCGCCGGGGACAGTGGAATCTCCTACGAGCAGTACTTC. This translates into CSGAGDSGISYEQYF.

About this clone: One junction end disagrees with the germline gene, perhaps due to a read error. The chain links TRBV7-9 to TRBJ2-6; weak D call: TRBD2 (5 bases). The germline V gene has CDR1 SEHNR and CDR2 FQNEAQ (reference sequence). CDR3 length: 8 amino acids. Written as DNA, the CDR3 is TGTGCCAGCGGTGCGGGTGCTTTC. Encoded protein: CASGAGAF.

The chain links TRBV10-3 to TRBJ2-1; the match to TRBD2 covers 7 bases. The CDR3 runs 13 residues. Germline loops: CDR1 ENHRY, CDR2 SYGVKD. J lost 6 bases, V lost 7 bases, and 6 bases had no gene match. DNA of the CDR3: TGTGCCATCACCCCGGGGGGAGGCAATGAGCAGTTCTTC. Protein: CAITPGGGNEQFF.

The CDR3 DNA reads TGTGCCAGCAGTGAAACAGAGACCCGAAGGAAGTACTTC. It codes for CASSETETRRKYF. J is TRBJ2-7 and V is TRBV6-1, with unresolved D. Germline-derived CDR1 and CDR2 are MNHNS and SASEGT. V gave up 2 bases and J gave up 11 bases, with 16 bases separating them. This CDR3 is 13 amino acids long.

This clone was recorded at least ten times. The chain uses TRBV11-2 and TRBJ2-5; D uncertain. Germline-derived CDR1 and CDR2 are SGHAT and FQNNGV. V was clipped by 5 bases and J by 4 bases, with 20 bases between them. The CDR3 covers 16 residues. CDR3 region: CASSRGGDPHRETQYF. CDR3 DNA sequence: TGTGCCAGCAGCCGCGGTGGAGACCCCCATCGAGAGACCCAGTACTTC.

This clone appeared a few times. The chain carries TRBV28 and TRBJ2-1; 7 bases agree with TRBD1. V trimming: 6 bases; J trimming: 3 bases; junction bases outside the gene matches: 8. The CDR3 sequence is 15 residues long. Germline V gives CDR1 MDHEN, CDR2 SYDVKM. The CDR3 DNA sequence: TGTGCCAGCAGGCCTCGACAGGGCTACTACAATGAGCAGTTCTTC. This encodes CASRPRQGYYNEQFF.

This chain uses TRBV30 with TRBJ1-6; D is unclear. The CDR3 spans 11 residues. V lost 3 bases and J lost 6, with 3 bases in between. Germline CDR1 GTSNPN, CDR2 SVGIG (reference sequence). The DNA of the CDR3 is TGTGCCTGGAGGGTTAATTCACCCCTCCACTTT. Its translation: CAWRVNSPLHF.

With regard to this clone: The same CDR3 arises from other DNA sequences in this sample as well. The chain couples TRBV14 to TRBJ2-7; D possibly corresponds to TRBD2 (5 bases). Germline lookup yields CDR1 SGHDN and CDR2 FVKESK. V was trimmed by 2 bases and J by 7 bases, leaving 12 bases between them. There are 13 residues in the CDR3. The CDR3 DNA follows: TGTGCCAGCAGCCAAAGGGAAACGGGGGAGCAGTACTTC. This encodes CASSQRETGEQYF.

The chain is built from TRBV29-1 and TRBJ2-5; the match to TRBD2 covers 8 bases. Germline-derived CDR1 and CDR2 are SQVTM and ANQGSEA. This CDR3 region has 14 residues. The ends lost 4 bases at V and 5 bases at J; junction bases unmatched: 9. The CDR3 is CSVVPGGALETQYF. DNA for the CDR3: TGCAGCGTTGTCCCCGGGGGGGCCTTGGAGACCCAGTACTTC.

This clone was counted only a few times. The CDR3 loop is CASNFPGTDTQYF. The CDR3 nucleotides are TGTGCCAGCAACTTCCCGGGGACAGATACGCAGTATTTT. The chain recombines TRBV6-5 with TRBJ2-3, with D maybe TRBD2 (5 bases). The germline gives CDR1 MNHEY, CDR2 SVGAGI. The CDR3 has 13 amino acids. Trimming left V 7 bases short and J 3 bases short, with 11 bases between.

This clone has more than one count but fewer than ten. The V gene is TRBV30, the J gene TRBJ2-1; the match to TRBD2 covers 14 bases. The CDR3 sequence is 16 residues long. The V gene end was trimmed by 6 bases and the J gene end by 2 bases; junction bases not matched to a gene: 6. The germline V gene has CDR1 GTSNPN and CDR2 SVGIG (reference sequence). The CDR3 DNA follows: TGTGCCTGCACCGGGACTAGCGGGAGCACCTACAATGAGCAGTTCTTC. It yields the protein CACTGTSGSTYNEQFF. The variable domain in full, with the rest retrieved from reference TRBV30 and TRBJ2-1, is SQTIHQWPATLVQPVGSPLSLECTVEGTSNPNLYWYRQAAGRGLQLLFYSVGIGQISSEVPQNLSASRPQDRQFILSSKKLLLSDSGFYLCACTGTSGSTYNEQFFGPGTRLTVL.

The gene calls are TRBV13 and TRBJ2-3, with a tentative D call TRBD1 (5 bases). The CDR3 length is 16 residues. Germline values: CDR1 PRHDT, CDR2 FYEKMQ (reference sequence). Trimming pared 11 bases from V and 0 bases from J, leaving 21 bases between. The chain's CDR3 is CASTIQVSPSTDTQYF. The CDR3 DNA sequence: TGTGCCTCTACAATACAGGTATCTCCTAGCACAGATACGCAGTATTTT. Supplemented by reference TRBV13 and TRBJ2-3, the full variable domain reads AAGVIQSPRHLIKEKRETATLKCYPIPRHDTVYWYQQGPGQDPQFLISFYEKMQSDKGSIPDRFSAQQFSDYHSELNMSSLELGDSALYFCASTIQVSPSTDTQYFGPGTRLTVL.

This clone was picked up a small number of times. In DNA form, the CDR3 reads TGCAGTGCTTCCGGACTTCGAGAGCAGTACTTC. Translated, it gives CSASGLREQYF. The J gene is TRBJ2-7, the V gene TRBV20-1; D may be TRBD2 (5 bases). The CDR3 length is 11 residues. Looked up from germline, CDR1 is DFQATT and CDR2 is SNEGSKA (reference sequence). V was cut by 5 bases and J by 7 bases, with 12 bases left in between.

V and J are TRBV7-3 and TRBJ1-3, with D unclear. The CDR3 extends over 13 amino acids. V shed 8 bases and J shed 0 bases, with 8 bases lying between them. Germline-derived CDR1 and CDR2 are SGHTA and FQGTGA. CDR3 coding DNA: TGTGCCAGCGGGGTAATCTCTGGAAACACCATATATTTT. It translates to CASGVISGNTIYF.

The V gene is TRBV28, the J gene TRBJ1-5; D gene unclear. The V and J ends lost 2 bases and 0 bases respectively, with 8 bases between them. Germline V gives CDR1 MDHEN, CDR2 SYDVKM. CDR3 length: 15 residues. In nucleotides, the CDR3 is TGTGCCAGCAGTTTAGGTGGATATAGCAATCAGCCCCAGCATTTT. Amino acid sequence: CASSLGGYSNQPQHF.

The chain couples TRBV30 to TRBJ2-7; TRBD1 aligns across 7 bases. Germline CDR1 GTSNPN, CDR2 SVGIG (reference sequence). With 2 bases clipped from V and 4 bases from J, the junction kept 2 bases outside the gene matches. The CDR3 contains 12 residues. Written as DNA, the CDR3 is TGTGCCTGGAGTAGACAGGGTTACGAGCAGTACTTC. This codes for CAWSRQGYEQYF. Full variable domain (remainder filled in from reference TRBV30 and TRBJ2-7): SQTIHQWPATLVQPVGSPLSLECTVEGTSNPNLYWYRQAAGRGLQLLFYSVGIGQISSEVPQNLSASRPQDRQFILSSKKLLLSDSGFYLCAWSRQGYEQYFGPGTRLTVT.

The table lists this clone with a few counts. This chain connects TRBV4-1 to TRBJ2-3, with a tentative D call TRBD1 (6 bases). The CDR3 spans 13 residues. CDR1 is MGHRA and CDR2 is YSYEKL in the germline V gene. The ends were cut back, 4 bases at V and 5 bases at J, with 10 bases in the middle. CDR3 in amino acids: CASSPQTGDTQYF. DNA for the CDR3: TGCGCCAGCAGCCCACAGACAGGAGATACGCAGTATTTT.